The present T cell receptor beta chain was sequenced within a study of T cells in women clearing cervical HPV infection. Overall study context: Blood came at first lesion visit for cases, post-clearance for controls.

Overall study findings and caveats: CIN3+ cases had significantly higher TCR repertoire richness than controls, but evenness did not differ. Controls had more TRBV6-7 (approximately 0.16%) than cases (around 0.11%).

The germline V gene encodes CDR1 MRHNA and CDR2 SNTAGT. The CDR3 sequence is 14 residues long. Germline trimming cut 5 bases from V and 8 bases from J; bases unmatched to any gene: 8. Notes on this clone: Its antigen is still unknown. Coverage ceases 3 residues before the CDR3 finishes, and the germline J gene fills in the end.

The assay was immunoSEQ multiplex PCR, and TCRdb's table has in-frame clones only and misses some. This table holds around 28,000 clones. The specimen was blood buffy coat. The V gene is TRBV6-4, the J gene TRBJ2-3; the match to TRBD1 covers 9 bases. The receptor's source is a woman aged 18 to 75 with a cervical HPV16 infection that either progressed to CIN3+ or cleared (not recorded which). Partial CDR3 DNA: TGTGCCAGCAGTCCCGGGACAGGGCGGGGTACG. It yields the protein CASSPGTGRGT. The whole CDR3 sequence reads CASSPGTGRGTQYF.